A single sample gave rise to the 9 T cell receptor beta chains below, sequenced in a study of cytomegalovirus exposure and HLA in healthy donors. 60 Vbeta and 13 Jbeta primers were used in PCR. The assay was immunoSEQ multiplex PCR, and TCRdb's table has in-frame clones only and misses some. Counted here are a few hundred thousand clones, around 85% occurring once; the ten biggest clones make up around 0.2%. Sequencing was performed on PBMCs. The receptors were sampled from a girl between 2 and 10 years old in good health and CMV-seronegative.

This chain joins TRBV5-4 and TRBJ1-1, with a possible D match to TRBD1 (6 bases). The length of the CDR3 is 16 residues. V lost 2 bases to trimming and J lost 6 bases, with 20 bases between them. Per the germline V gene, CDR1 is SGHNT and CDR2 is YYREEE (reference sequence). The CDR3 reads CASSFGLVTGEAEAFF. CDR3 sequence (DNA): TGTGCCAGCAGCTTCGGGCTAGTGACAGGAGAAGCTGAAGCTTTCTTT. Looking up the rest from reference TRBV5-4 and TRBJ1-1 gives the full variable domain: ETGVTQSPTHLIKTRGQQVTLRCSSQSGHNTVSWYQQALGQGPQFIFQYYREEENGRGNFPPRFSGLQFPNYSSELNVNALELDDSALYLCASSFGLVTGEAEAFFGQGTRLTVV.

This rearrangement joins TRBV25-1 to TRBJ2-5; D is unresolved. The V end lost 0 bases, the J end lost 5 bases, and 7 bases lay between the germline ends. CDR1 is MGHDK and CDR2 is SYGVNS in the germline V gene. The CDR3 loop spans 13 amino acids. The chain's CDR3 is CASSEYLVETQYF. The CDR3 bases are TGTGCCAGCAGTGAATATCTAGTGGAGACCCAGTACTTC.

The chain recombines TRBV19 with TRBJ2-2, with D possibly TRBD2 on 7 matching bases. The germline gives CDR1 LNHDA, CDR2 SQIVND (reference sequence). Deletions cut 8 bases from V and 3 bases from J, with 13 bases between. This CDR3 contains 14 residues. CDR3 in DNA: TGTGCCAGTGACGGGGGGCTGCACACCGGGGAGCTGTTTTTT. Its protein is CASDGGLHTGELFF.

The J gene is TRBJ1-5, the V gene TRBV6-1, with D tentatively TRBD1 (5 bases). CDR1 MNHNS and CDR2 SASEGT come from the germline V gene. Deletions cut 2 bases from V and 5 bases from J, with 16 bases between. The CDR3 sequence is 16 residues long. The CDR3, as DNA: TGTGCCAGCAGTGAATTGGGCAGGGCCGAGTATCAGCCCCAGCATTTT. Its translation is CASSELGRAEYQPQHF.

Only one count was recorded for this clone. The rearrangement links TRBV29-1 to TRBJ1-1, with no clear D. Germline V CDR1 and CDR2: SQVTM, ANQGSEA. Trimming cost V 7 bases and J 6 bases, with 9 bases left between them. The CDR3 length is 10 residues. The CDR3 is CSALVAEAFF. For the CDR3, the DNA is TGCAGCGCCCTTGTAGCTGAAGCTTTCTTT.

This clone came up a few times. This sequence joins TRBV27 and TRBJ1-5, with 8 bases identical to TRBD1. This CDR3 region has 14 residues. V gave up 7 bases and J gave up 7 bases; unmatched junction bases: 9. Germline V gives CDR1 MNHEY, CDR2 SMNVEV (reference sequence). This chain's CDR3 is CASTPGPGGQPQHF. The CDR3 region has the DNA TGTGCCAGCACCCCCGGGCCAGGGGGCCAGCCCCAGCATTTT.

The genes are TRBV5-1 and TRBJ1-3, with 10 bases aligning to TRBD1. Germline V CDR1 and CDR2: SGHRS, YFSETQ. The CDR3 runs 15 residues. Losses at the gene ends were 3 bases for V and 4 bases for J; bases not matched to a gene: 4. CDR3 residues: CASSWTGGGGNTIYF. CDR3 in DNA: TGCGCCAGCAGCTGGACAGGGGGAGGAGGAAACACCATATATTTT.

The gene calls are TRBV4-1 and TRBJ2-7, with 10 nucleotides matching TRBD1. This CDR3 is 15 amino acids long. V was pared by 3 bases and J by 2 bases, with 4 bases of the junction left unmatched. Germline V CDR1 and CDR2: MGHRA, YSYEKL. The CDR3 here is CASSHRTGGPYEQYF. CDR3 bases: TGCGCCAGCAGCCACCGGACAGGGGGACCCTACGAGCAGTACTTC.

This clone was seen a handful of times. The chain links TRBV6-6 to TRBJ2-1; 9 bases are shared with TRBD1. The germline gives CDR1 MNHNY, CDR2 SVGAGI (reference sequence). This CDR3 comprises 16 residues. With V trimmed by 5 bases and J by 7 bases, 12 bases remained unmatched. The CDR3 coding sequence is TGTGCCAGCAGTCTTGGGACAGGGACTTTGGGGAATGAGCAGTTCTTC. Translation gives CASSLGTGTLGNEQFF.